The 22 T cell receptor beta chains below were found in one sample sequenced in a study of spatial heterogeneity in lung cancer. This sample's time point: blood at routine non-recurrence follow-up after resection. The study sequenced unsorted whole RNA from tumor, nontumor lung or frozen PBMC. TCRdb reanalysed the 5' RACE reads using MiXCR and keeps one entry per CDR3 protein. The table shows some 120,000 distinct CDR3 sequences, with more than 10% occurring only once. The specimen was PBMCs, collected at follow-up. Source of these receptors: a male donor with early-stage non-small cell lung cancer.

The chain uses TRBV28 and TRBJ2-7, with D unclear. The CDR3 spans 14 residues. CDR1 is MDHEN and CDR2 is SYDVKM in the germline V gene. V was shortened by 4 bases and J by 2 bases, with 12 bases between the two germline ends. For the CDR3, the DNA is TGTGCCAGCAGTTCTCAACCCCGCCCCTACGAGCAGTACTTC. Translating gives CASSSQPRPYEQYF.

The chain is built from TRBV9 and TRBJ2-5; perhaps TRBD2 as D (5 bases). From germline, CDR1 is SGDLS and CDR2 YYNGEE. This CDR3 has 17 residues. Trimming left V 0 bases short and J 8 bases short, with 23 bases between. The CDR3 here is CASSVEAAPQTGVTQYF. The CDR3 nucleotides are TGTGCCAGCAGCGTAGAGGCAGCGCCGCAAACCGGGGTAACCCAGTACTTC.

In this sample, this clonotype turned up a few times. J is TRBJ1-1 and V is TRBV28; possibly TRBD1 for D (5 bases). V dropped 6 bases and J dropped 0 bases, with 20 bases sitting between them. This CDR3 contains 17 residues. CDR1 is MDHEN and CDR2 is SYDVKM in the germline V gene. CDR3 protein: CASSYPLSGAMNTEAFF. The CDR3 bases are TGTGCCAGCAGCTACCCTCTAAGCGGGGCCATGAACACTGAAGCTTTCTTT.

CDR3 bases: TGTGCCAGCAGCTCAGCGGGGGTAATTAAGACCCAGTACTTC. Residues: CASSSAGVIKTQYF. The V and J genes are TRBV7-2 and TRBJ2-5; 8 nucleotides line up with TRBD2. This CDR3 has 14 amino acids. The germline V gene encodes CDR1 SGHTA and CDR2 FQGNSA. After removal of 4 bases from V and 6 bases from J, the junction contained 7 bases not matched to a gene.

This clonotype was counted only a few times. V is TRBV23-1 and J is TRBJ2-5, with TRBD1 identical over 8 bases. TRBV23-1 is treated as an ORF (open reading frame) with a function not yet certain. V dropped 1 base and J dropped 0; count of bases not matched to a gene: 4. This CDR3 comprises 16 residues. The CDR3 region has the DNA TGCGCCAGCAGTCAATGGCAGGGGGCCTACCAAGAGACCCAGTACTTC. Translation gives CASSQWQGAYQETQYF.

This clonotype was observed a few times. The rearrangement uses TRBV6-5 and TRBJ2-3; D unclear. Germline loops: CDR1 MNHEY, CDR2 SVGAGI. This CDR3 comprises 15 residues. Trimming pared 3 bases from V and 1 base from J, leaving 11 bases between. The DNA for the CDR3 is TGTGCCAGCAGTTATTCGCCAGTGGGCACAGATACGCAGTATTTT. Amino acid sequence: CASSYSPVGTDTQYF.

This clonotype was observed many times. This sequence joins TRBV4-2 and TRBJ1-4; perhaps TRBD1 as D (5 bases). V was cut by 0 bases and J by 14 bases, with 13 bases left in between. CDR3 length equals 13 residues. The V gene's germline CDR1 is LGHNA and CDR2 YNFKEQ. CDR3 amino acids: CASSQDLHRDLFF. CDR3 nucleotide sequence: TGTGCCAGCAGCCAAGATCTTCATCGGGACCTGTTTTTT.

The J gene is TRBJ1-6, the V gene TRBV2; D remains unclear. Trimming pared 6 bases from V and 10 bases from J, leaving 16 bases between. Germline assignment: CDR1 SNHLY and CDR2 FYNNEI. The CDR3 is 14 residues long. Here the CDR3 DNA reads TGTGCCAGCAGATTAGACGGCGCGAGATCACCCCTCCACTTT. Its translation is CASRLDGARSPLHF.

This chain joins TRBV28 and TRBJ2-3, with 7 bases aligning to TRBD1. Germline CDR1 reads MDHEN; CDR2 reads SYDVKM. The trim removed 6 bases at V and 5 bases at J, leaving 8 bases unmatched. This CDR3 is 14 amino acids long. DNA for the CDR3: TGTGCCAGCAGCCCCTGGGCAGGGGGAGATACGCAGTATTTT. Protein product: CASSPWAGGDTQYF.

The chain employs TRBV7-2 and TRBJ2-3; 7 bases agree with TRBD2. The CDR3 sequence is 14 residues long. Trimming at V came to 5 bases and at J to 4 bases, leaving 6 bases not matched to a gene. The V gene's germline CDR1 is SGHTA and CDR2 FQGNSA. In nucleotides, the CDR3 is TGTGCCAGCAGCCCGGGACTATTATCAGATACGCAGTATTTT. Its translation is CASSPGLLSDTQYF.

This clonotype was seen a handful of times. The J gene is TRBJ2-7, the V gene TRBV27, with 7 bases identical to TRBD1. This CDR3 is 15 amino acids long. Germline V CDR1 and CDR2: MNHEY, SMNVEV (reference sequence). J gave up 3 bases and V 5 bases, and 10 bases lay outside the gene matches. The CDR3: CASSPDRVISYEQYF. DNA for the CDR3: TGTGCCAGCAGTCCTGACAGGGTTATCAGCTACGAGCAGTACTTC.

This clonotype came up many times. The rearrangement links TRBV20-1 to TRBJ2-1, with D perhaps matching TRBD1 or TRBD2 (6 bases each). The CDR3 is 13 amino acids. The V gene's germline CDR1 is DFQATT and CDR2 SNEGSKA (reference sequence). V dropped 6 bases and J dropped 2 bases, with 11 bases sitting between them. CDR3 coding DNA: TGCAGTGCGGGGGGCTTCGCCTACAATGAGCAGTTCTTC. This translates into CSAGGFAYNEQFF.

The chain couples TRBV18 to TRBJ1-2; D gene ambiguous. V was pared by 2 bases and J by 8 bases, with 15 bases between. The CDR3 sequence is 14 residues long. CDR1 KGHSH and CDR2 LQKENI come from the germline V gene. The CDR3 DNA reads as TGTGCCAGCTCACCAAACCCAACCGGGCCAGGCTACACCTTC. Protein sequence: CASSPNPTGPGYTF.

The gene calls are TRBV11-2 and TRBJ2-1; 11 bases match TRBD2. This CDR3 has 15 amino acids. Trimming took 0 bases from V and 5 from J; bases not matched to a gene: 0. Germline lookup yields CDR1 SGHAT and CDR2 FQNNGV. DNA of the CDR3: TGTGCCAGCAGCTTAGAGACTAGCGGGGACAATGAGCAGTTCTTC. It specifies CASSLETSGDNEQFF.

This clonotype has only a few counts. The chain is built from TRBV30 and TRBJ1-5; 7 positions agree with TRBD1. CDR3 length: 14 amino acids. With V trimmed by 0 bases and J by 7 bases, 6 bases remained unmatched. Looked up from germline, CDR1 is GTSNPN and CDR2 is SVGIG (reference sequence). DNA for the CDR3: TGTGCCTGGAGTGTACGAACAGGGGAACAGCCCCAGCATTTT. Translating gives CAWSVRTGEQPQHF.

This clonotype was seen at least ten times. The CDR3 DNA reads as TGTGCCTCCAGAGGAGTGGACAATGAGCAGTTCTTC. Its translation: CASRGVDNEQFF. The gene calls are TRBV10-3 and TRBJ2-1; no firm D call. Germline V gives CDR1 ENHRY, CDR2 SYGVKD. V lost 11 bases and J 5 bases, leaving 13 bases between the germline ends. This CDR3 has 12 residues.

The sample holds a few counts of this clonotype. This sequence joins TRBV9 and TRBJ1-2, with 10 bases identical to TRBD1. The junction had 4 bases not matched to a gene; V was cut back by 3 bases and J by 2 bases. Germline CDR1 and CDR2: SGDLS and YYNGEE. The CDR3 extends over 15 amino acids. CDR3 nucleotides: TGTGCCAGCAGCGCCGACAGGGGGCCCAACTATGGCTACACCTTC. Translating it yields CASSADRGPNYGYTF.

The table lists this clonotype with many counts. The CDR3 nucleotides read TGCGCCAGCAGCTCAATTAGCTTGAAAGATACGCAGTATTTT. It encodes CASSSISLKDTQYF. The chain combines TRBV5-1 with TRBJ2-3; D is unclear. The length of the CDR3 is 14 residues. Trimming pared 3 bases from V and 5 bases from J, leaving 13 bases between. Germline lookup yields CDR1 SGHRS and CDR2 YFSETQ.

The chain combines TRBV27 with TRBJ1-6, with 7 bases fitting TRBD1. The junction had 7 bases not matched to a gene; V was cut back by 7 bases and J by 7 bases. Germline V gene data show CDR1 as MNHEY and CDR2 as SMNVEV (reference sequence). There are 14 residues in the CDR3. The CDR3, as DNA: TGTGCCAGCACTCCCCGACAGGGAAATTCACCCCTCCACTTT. This gives the protein CASTPRQGNSPLHF.

The chain combines TRBV4-1 with TRBJ2-3; no clear D. V was cut by 4 bases and J by 6 bases, with 17 bases left in between. CDR1 is MGHRA, CDR2 YSYEKL, per germline. The CDR3 is made up of 15 amino acids. Written as DNA, the CDR3 is TGCGCCAGCAGCCGCCAGACTCAAACGGCCGATACGCAGTATTTT. Its protein product is CASSRQTQTADTQYF.

The table lists this clonotype with many counts. This sequence joins TRBV28 and TRBJ1-3, with D maybe TRBD1 (5 bases). Trimming stripped 4 bases from V and 1 base from J, with 14 bases between. Germline loops: CDR1 MDHEN, CDR2 SYDVKM. The CDR3 runs 16 residues. The DNA for the CDR3 is TGTGCCAGCAGTTACACCGGGACCCATTCTGGAAACACCATATATTTT. Translated, it gives CASSYTGTHSGNTIYF. The full variable domain, completed using reference TRBV28 and TRBJ1-3, is DVKVTQSSRYLVKRTGEKVFLECVQDMDHENMFWYRQDPGLGLRLIYFSYDVKMKEKGDIPEGYSVSREKKERFSLILESASTNQTSMYLCASSYTGTHSGNTIYFGEGSWLTVV.

This clonotype has at least ten counts. The CDR3 is CASSQGSTAADQPQHF. CDR3 DNA: TGTGCCAGCAGCCAAGGTTCTACGGCGGCGGATCAGCCCCAGCATTTT. The chain recombines TRBV3-1 with TRBJ1-5, with unresolved D. V was trimmed by 1 base and J by 5 bases, leaving 15 bases between them. Germline V gives CDR1 LGHDT, CDR2 YNNKEL (reference sequence). The CDR3 is made up of 16 amino acids. Full variable domain (remainder filled in from reference TRBV3-1 and TRBJ1-5): DTAVSQTPKYLVTQMGNDKSIKCEQNLGHDTMYWYKQDSKKFLKIMFSYNNKELIINETVPNRFSPKSPDKAHLNLHINSLELGDSAVYFCASSQGSTAADQPQHFGDGTRLSIL.